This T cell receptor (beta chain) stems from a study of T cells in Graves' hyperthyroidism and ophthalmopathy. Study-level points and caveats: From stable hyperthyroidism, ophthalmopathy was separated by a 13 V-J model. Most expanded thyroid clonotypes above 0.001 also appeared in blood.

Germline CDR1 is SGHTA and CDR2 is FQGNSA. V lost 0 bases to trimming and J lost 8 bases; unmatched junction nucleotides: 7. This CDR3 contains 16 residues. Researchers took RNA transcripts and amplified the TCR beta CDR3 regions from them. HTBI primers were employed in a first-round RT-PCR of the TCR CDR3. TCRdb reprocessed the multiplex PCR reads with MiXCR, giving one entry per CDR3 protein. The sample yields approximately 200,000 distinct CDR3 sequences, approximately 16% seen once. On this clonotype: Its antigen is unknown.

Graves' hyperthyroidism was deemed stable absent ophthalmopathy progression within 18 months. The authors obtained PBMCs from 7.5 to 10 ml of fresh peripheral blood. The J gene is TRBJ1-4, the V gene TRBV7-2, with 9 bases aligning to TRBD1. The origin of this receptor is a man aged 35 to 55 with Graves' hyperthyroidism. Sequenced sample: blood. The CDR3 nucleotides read TGTGCCAGCAGCTTAGCGCAGACAGGGGGAGACGAAAAACTGTTTTTT. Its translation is CASSLAQTGGDEKLFF.